These T cell receptor beta chains were read from a single sample in a study of cytomegalovirus exposure and HLA in healthy donors. TCRdb keeps only in-frame clones here, not all; method: immunoSEQ multiplex PCR. Of more than 100,000 clones listed, around 80% were seen once; the top ten hold 2.1%. The sample taken for sequencing was PBMCs. All receptors come from a man in his thirties or forties in good health and CMV-seronegative. Each CDR3 is given with its conserved first and last residue. D genes are given only for firm matches. Rows may omit the clone size; those that give it use once, few, many or a size class.

clone_size	d_call	j_call	v_call	cdr3_aa	cdr3_nt
NA	NA	TRBJ2-3	TRBV15	CATRTDSSTDTQYF	TGTGCCACCAGGACCGACAGCAGCACAGATACGCAGTATTTT
NA	NA	TRBJ2-3	TRBV14	CASSPGTLSTDTQYF	TGTGCCAGCAGCCCCGGGACACTTAGCACAGATACGCAGTATTTT
NA	TRBD1	TRBJ2-1	TRBV2	CASSPQGADEQFF	TGTGCCAGCAGTCCTCAGGGGGCTGATGAGCAGTTCTTC
NA	TRBD1	TRBJ1-5	TRBV2	CASRGTVWQPQHF	TGTGCCAGCAGAGGGACAGTTTGGCAGCCCCAGCATTTT
NA	TRBD1	TRBJ2-2	TRBV4-1	CASSQAGTGFGELFF	TGCGCCAGCAGCCAAGCCGGGACAGGGTTTGGGGAGCTGTTTTTT
NA	NA	TRBJ1-1	TRBV6-5	CASSYSLTGGTEAFF	TGTGCCAGCAGTTACTCCTTGACAGGCGGGACTGAAGCTTTCTTT
once	TRBD2	TRBJ2-5	TRBV10-2	CASSEPTSGGWEQYF	TGCGCCAGCAGTGAGCCGACTAGCGGGGGGTGGGAGCAGTACTTC
once	NA	TRBJ2-2	TRBV11-3	CASSLPYTGELFF	TGTGCCAGCAGCTTACCTTACACCGGGGAGCTGTTTTTT
NA	TRBD1	TRBJ1-5	TRBV10-3	CAIRGTDSNQPQHF	TGTGCCATCAGAGGGACAGATAGCAATCAGCCCCAGCATTTT
NA	NA	TRBJ2-7	TRBV11-2	CASTRSYYEQYF	TGTGCCAGCACCCGTAGCTACTACGAGCAGTACTTC
NA	TRBD1	TRBJ2-7	TRBV29-1	CSTGTDPSYEQYF	TGCAGCACTGGGACAGACCCTTCCTACGAGCAGTACTTC
NA	TRBD1	TRBJ2-5	TRBV27	CASSSQGTGFQETQYF	TGTGCCAGCAGTTCTCAGGGGACAGGCTTCCAAGAGACCCAGTACTTC
NA	TRBD1	TRBJ2-6	TRBV9	CASSVDPGGAGANGLTF	TGTGCCAGCAGCGTAGACCCAGGGGGCGCTGGGGCCAACGGCCTGACTTTC
NA	TRBD1	TRBJ2-7	TRBV7-2	CASSLRQGSYEQYF	TGTGCCAGCAGCTTAAGACAGGGCAGCTACGAGCAGTACTTC
few	TRBD1	TRBJ2-7	TRBV19	CASSPGQGINEQYF	TGTGCCAGTAGCCCGGGACAGGGGATCAACGAGCAGTACTTC
once	TRBD2	TRBJ2-2	TRBV7-2	CASSPGLAGFTGELFF	TGTGCCAGCAGCCCTGGACTAGCGGGTTTTACCGGGGAGCTGTTTTTT
NA	NA	TRBJ1-6	TRBV5-1	CASSSRGGLNSPLHF	TGCGCCAGCAGCTCCCGTGGGGGCTTGAATTCACCCCTCCACTTT
NA	NA	TRBJ2-5	TRBV11-2	CASSLTGIQETQYF	TGTGCCAGCAGCTTGACGGGGATTCAAGAGACCCAGTACTTC